This entry is about one T cell receptor beta chain. The antigen remains unidentified. Germline V CDR1 and CDR2: SGHRS, YFSETQ. V was clipped by 4 bases and J by 0 bases, with 10 bases between them. The CDR3 runs 15 residues. cDNA prepared by RNA extraction and subsequent reverse transcription served as the template for sequencing. Only in-frame clones appear in the TCRdb table, and some are missing; sequencing was by immunoSEQ multiplex PCR. The profile shows 95,000 to 150,000 clones, about 50% of them singletons. Stated treatment: oral pan-JAK inhibitor, 5-10 mg twice daily. These data belong to a study of CD8+ T cells in alopecia areata. General observations from the study: Numerous expanded lesional clones remained in scalp and blood during tofacitinib.

The chain employs TRBV5-1 and TRBJ1-4; D is undetermined. This receptor was identified in a human donor with alopecia areata. The specimen comprised CD4+ T cells sorted from blood, sampled at week 4, from a patient treated with tofacitinib. The CDR3 sequence: CASSPSGATNEKLFF. DNA of the CDR3: TGCGCCAGCAGCCCCTCGGGTGCAACTAATGAAAAACTGTTTTTT.